The entry that follows covers one T cell receptor beta chain sequence. The specificity of this receptor is unknown. One base away there is no much larger clone; base qualities are not given. These data come from a study of regulatory T cells in long-lasting Graves disease (dated by TCRdb to the early 2020s). Regarding the research as a whole: Newly diagnosed Graves' disease patients had taken antithyroid drugs for less than 3 months. Peripheral blood TCR sequencing and RNA sequencing compared persistent Graves' disease patients with newly diagnosed Graves' disease patients. The study was registered as a clinical trial and conducted in China. A total of roughly 35 samples underwent TCR sequencing: about 13 from persistent and roughly 20 from newly diagnosed Graves' disease patients.

The meaning of the sample's time point label: newly diagnosed GD, antithyroid drugs for less than 3 months. For both TCR sequencing and RNA sequencing, RNA was extracted from PBMCs in TRIzol. The diagnosis of Graves' disease was made according to American Thyroid Association guidelines. The patients came from an endocrinology department in Xi'an, China. Each patient gave roughly 8.4 milliliters of peripheral blood, collected in an EDTA anticoagulant tube. PBMCs were isolated by Ficoll Paque Plus density gradient separation without further T cell sorting. An Agilent 2100 Bioanalyzer and agarose gel were used to check RNA quality, and a NanoDrop 2000 was used to measure RNA concentration. Libraries were constructed by multiplex PCR. Sequenced on an Illumina HiSeq 4000. To build TCR beta libraries, CDR3 regions were amplified by Arm-PCR using iRepertoire HTBI primers. Before sequencing, the PCR products went through gel purification. Per the authors' processing: A total of roughly 65 TRBV and approximately 15 TRBJ segments were identified across samples and were used for gene usage analysis of CDR3 amino acid clonotypes. Filtered high-quality paired reads were merged into contigs using COPE and FqMerger. BLAST was used to align contigs to IMGT TRBV, TRBD and TRBJ reference genes, and CDR3 was defined according to IMGT. Highly expanded clones were defined as clonotypes with a frequency above 0.1%. Shannon entropy served as the measure of repertoire diversity, while the Gini coefficient captured V-J evenness. Public clonotypes were defined as clonotypes shared by more than one individual. TCRdb applied fastp at Q25 and MiXCR to the public reads, then kept only in-frame beta chains. Every distinct CDR3 protein forms one entry, paired with its most common genes and DNA. The V and J calls reflect TCRdb's pipeline rather than the authors' work. The table for this sample lists roughly 400,000 distinct CDR3 sequences; roughly 15% of them were counted only once. The top ten clonotypes cover about 23% of the sample.

Compared with germline, V lacks 1 base and J lacks 3 bases; bases without a gene match: 10. Including cysteine and phenylalanine, the CDR3 has 17 amino acids. Left in the record is the CDR3 DNA by itself, 51 bases read in frame from the first base. From a lookup of the germline V gene, CDR1 and CDR2 are SQVTM and ANQGSEA. Study-level results and caveats: The small sample size was acknowledged by the authors as a limitation that may reduce accuracy. Sequencing and analysis were restricted to the TCR beta chain. The study examined only peripheral blood because the primary lesion, thyroid tissue, could not be accessed. More public clonotypes were shared among persistent patients (under 3,000) than among newly diagnosed patients (just under 1,000). TRBV28, TRBJ1-2 and TRBJ2-5 were preferentially used in persistent disease, while TRBV20-1 and TRBJ2-1 were favored in newly diagnosed disease. Lower TCR Shannon entropy and fewer highly expanded clones were observed in persistent Graves' disease patients than in newly diagnosed patients, which suggested clonal expansion.

The data were also submitted as part of a second study, on T cells in Graves' hyperthyroidism and ophthalmopathy. As the second study states: Stable Graves' hyperthyroidism was defined as no progression to ophthalmopathy during 18 months of follow-up. Hyperthyroidism patients were newly diagnosed, with disease duration under 2 months, and aged 18 to 65 years. Any patient with an uncontrolled infection, another autoimmune disease, pregnancy or lactation was excluded. Diagnoses relied on clinical symptoms, serum thyroxine and TRAb, thyroid ultrasound and orbital computed tomography. The first round of RT-PCR for the TCR CDR3 was performed with the HTBI primer set and the Qiagen OneStep RT-PCR kit. Most expanded thyroid clonotypes (frequency above 0.001) were also detected in blood, a finding suggesting that blood repertoires may reflect thyroid immune responses. Ophthalmopathy was separated from stable hyperthyroidism by a 13 V-J signature model, with just over 85% sensitivity and about 84% specificity obtained in cross-validation and 80%/75% obtained in testing. In validation, the model predicted progression to ophthalmopathy with around 71% sensitivity and less than 75% specificity, a median of 6.5 months before onset. A discovery cohort of approximately 100 patients, 43 with Graves' ophthalmopathy and about 58 with stable Graves' hyperthyroidism, was used to find distinguishing TCR V-J signatures. Prospective prediction of ophthalmopathy was tested in an independent validation cohort of under 20 hyperthyroidism patients and some 17 patients who later progressed to ophthalmopathy. The 100 or so discovery patients were randomly split 7:3 into training and test sets. The study also compared thyroid tissue and blood T-cell repertoires from a handful of Graves' hyperthyroidism patients. Following sampling, methimazole starting at 30 mg daily was given to hyperthyroidism patients, and high-dose intravenous methylprednisolone was given to ophthalmopathy patients. The libraries were constructed in a second round of multiplex PCR and then size-selected and purified. Paired-end sequencing of the libraries was performed with 100 bp reads on an Illumina HiSeq2000. Raw data were processed with SOAPnuke, discarding reads with adapters, uncalled bases, mean Phred below 15, or no exact constant-primer or identifier match. High-quality paired reads were merged with COPE v1.2.5, and unique nucleotide sequences were defined as clonotypes. MiTCR v1.1 was used to align clonotypes to the IMGT TRBV, TRBD and TRBJ reference segments. Only V-J combinations with frequency above 0.0001, covering 98% to 99.2% of repertoires, were analysed. A TCS score was defined as the ratio between F50 (clonal expansion) and ExV (chaos), using BLOSUM62-based TCRdist between CDR3 peptides within each V-J. Welch's t-statistics and random forest reduced 500 to 550 V-J features to roughly 13, which were used in a naive Bayes classifier (R e1071). Sample size was not statistically predetermined, and blinding of investigators to group allocation was not performed. TCR Vbeta CDR3 sequencing of 130 to 150 peripheral blood samples (over 40 ophthalmopathy, roughly 72 hyperthyroidism and some 17 progressor patients) is reported in the paper.

Recombination connected TRBV29-1 to TRBJ2-3; TRBD1 lines up with 10 middle nucleotides. The starting material was peripheral blood mononuclear cells (PBMCs), obtained at new diagnosis, from a patient treated with antithyroid drugs. This clonotype was obtained from a woman under 30 with Graves disease. Donor details come from another sample of the same person, matched by shared clones. This receptor carries the CDR3 CSVEAKDRGIKTDTQYF. The base sequence is TGCAGCGTTGAAGCCAAGGACAGGGGGATTAAAACAGATACGCAGTATTTT.